This T cell receptor beta chain is drawn from a study of cytomegalovirus exposure and HLA in healthy donors. Repertoires were generated with immunoSEQ multiplex PCR, while TCRdb's copy carries only in-frame clones and drops some. The profile covers fewer than 300,000 clones, with 88% appearing a single time and approximately 0.94% taken by the ten largest. Study outcomes and limitations: Within the approximately 130 validation repertoires, first-cohort TCR clusters tended to co-occur, according to a later analysis.

The CDR3 loop spans 15 amino acids. Looked up from germline, CDR1 is SGHAT and CDR2 is FQNNGV. V was trimmed by 5 bases and J by 0 bases, leaving 13 bases between them. The table lists this clone with a count of one. The antigen remains undetermined. This sequence was found in a woman under 30 in good health and CMV-seronegative. This chain links TRBV11-2 with TRBJ2-5; the D gene is possibly TRBD2 (6 bases). Sequenced: PBMCs. CDR3 DNA sequence: TGTGCCAGCAGCAGCTTCCGGGAGAACCAAGAGACCCAGTACTTC. This translates into CASSSFRENQETQYF.